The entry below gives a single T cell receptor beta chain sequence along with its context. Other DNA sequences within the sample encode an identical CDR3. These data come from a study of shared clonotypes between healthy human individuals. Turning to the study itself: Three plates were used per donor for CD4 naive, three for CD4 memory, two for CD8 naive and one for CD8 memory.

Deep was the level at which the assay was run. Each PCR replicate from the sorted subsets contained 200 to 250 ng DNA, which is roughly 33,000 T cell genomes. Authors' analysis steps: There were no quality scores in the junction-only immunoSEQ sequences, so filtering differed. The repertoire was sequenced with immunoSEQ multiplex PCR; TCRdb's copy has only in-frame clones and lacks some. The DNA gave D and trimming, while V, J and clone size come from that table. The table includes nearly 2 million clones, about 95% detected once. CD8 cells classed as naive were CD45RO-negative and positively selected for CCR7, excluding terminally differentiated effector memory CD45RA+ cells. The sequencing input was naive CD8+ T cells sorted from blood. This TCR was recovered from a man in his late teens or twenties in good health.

The CDR3 DNA follows: TGTGCCAGCACCCCGACGGGGGGAAATTCACCCCTCCACTTT. Translating it yields CASTPTGGNSPLHF. The chain has TRBV27 and TRBJ1-6, with D maybe TRBD1 (5 bases). The CDR3 has 14 amino acids. V dropped 7 bases and J dropped 7 bases, with 14 bases sitting between them. Germline CDR1 MNHEY, CDR2 SMNVEV (reference sequence).